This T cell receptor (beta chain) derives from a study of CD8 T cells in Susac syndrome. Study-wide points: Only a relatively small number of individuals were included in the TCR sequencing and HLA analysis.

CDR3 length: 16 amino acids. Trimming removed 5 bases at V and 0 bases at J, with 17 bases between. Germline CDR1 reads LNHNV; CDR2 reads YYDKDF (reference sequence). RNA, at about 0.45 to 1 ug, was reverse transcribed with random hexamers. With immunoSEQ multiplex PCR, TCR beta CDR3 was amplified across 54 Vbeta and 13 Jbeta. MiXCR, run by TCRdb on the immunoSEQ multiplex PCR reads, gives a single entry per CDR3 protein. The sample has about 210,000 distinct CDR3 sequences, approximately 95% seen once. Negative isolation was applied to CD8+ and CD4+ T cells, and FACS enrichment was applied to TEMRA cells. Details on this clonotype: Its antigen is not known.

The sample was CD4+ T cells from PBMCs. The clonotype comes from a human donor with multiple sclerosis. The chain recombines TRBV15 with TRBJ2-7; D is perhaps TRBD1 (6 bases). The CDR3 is CATSPEGVISSYEQYF. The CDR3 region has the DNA TGTGCCACCAGCCCTGAGGGGGTGATAAGCTCCTACGAGCAGTACTTC.